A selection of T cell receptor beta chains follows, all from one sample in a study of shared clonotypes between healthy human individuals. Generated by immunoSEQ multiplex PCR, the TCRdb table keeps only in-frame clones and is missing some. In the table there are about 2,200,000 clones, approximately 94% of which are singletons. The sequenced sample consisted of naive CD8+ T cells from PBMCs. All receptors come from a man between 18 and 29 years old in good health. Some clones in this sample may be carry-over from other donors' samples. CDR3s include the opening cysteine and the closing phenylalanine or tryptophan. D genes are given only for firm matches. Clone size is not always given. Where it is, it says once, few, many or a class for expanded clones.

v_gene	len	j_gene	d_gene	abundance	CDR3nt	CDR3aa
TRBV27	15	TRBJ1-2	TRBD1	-	TGTGCCAGCAGTTTATCCCGGACAGGGGTCTATGGCTACACCTTC	CASSLSRTGVYGYTF
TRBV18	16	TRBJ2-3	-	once	TGTGCCAGCTCACCACCGGGGGTCTTCCTCACAGATACGCAGTATTTT	CASSPPGVFLTDTQYF
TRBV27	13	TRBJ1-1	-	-	TGTGCCAGCAAAGAGAGAGGGGGGACTGAAGCTTTCTTT	CASKERGGTEAFF
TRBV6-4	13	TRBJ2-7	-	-	TGTGCCAGCAGTGTGGCAGGGTTGTACGAGCAGTACTTC	CASSVAGLYEQYF
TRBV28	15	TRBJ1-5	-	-	TGTGCCAGCACTTCGCCGTGGGACTCCGATCAGCCCCAGCATTTT	CASTSPWDSDQPQHF
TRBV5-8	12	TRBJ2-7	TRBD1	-	TGTGCCAGCAGCTGGGACAGTTTGGAGCAGTACTTC	CASSWDSLEQYF
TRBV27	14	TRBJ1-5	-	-	TGTGCCAGCAGACCTGAGGGCAGCAATCAGCCCCAGCATTTT	CASRPEGSNQPQHF
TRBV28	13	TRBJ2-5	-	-	TGTGCCAGCAGTCACAGGGTCGGGGAGACCCAGTACTTC	CASSHRVGETQYF
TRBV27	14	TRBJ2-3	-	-	TGTGCCAGCTCAACAGAATTCCAGTTCCCCACGCAGTATTTT	CASSTEFQFPTQYF
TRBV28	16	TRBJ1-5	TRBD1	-	TGTGCCAGCAGTTCATTACGGCAGGGGGGCAATCAGCCCCAGCATTTT	CASSSLRQGGNQPQHF
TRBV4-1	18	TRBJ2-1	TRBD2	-	TGCGCCAGCAGCCAAAATGTTGGACTAGCGGGATCTTACAATGAGCAGTTCTTC	CASSQNVGLAGSYNEQFF
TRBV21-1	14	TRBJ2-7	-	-	TGTGCCAGCAGACCGAGCGGGATCTCCTACGAGCAGTACTTC	CASRPSGISYEQYF
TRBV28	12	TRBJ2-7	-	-	TGTGCCAGTGAAGGGACCGAGTACGAGCAGTACTTC	CASEGTEYEQYF
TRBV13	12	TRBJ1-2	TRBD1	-	TGTGCCAGCAGCACAGGGGCCGGGGGCTACACCTTC	CASSTGAGGYTF
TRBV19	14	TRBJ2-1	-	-	TGTGCCAGTTCAAGTCGTAGCTCCTACAATGAGCAGTTCTTC	CASSSRSSYNEQFF
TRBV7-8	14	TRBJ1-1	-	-	TGTGCCAGCAGCTTAGTGGAAGGGAACACTGAAGCTTTCTTT	CASSLVEGNTEAFF
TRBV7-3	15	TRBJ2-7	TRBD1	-	TGTGCCAGCAGCATAGGACAGGGGCCAATCTACGAGCAGTACTTC	CASSIGQGPIYEQYF
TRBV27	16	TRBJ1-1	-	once	TGTGCCAGCAGTCCCTCACAGGGACACTACGGCACTGAAGCTTTCTTT	CASSPSQGHYGTEAFF
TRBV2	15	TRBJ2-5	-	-	TGTGCCAGCTTTTATCGAGGAGGGCTAAATGAGACCCAGTACTTC	CASFYRGGLNETQYF
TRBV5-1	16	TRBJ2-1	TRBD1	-	TGCGCCAGCAGCTTATGGGAACAGGGGGCCTACAATGAGCAGTTCTTC	CASSLWEQGAYNEQFF
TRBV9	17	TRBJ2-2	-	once	TGTGCCAGCAGCCCCCTCCTACGAGGGTCGGACACCGGGGAGCTGTTTTTT	CASSPLLRGSDTGELFF
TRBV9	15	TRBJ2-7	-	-	TGTGCCAGCAGCTCTGACGGGGACCCGGTCTACGAGCAGTACTTC	CASSSDGDPVYEQYF
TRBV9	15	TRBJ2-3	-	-	TGTGCCAGCAGCGCCGGGGACATCTCCACAGATACGCAGTATTTT	CASSAGDISTDTQYF
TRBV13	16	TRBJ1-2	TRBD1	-	TGTGCCAGCAGCTTAGGCGGGGGGACAGATCTCTATGGCTACACCTTC	CASSLGGGTDLYGYTF
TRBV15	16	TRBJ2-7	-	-	TGTGCCACCAGCAGAGACATTCGGCACAGCTCCTACGAGCAGTACTTC	CATSRDIRHSSYEQYF
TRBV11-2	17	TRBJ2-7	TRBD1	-	TGTGCCAGCAGCCCCCATTTGGGGTCCGGGACAGCCTACGAGCAGTACTTC	CASSPHLGSGTAYEQYF
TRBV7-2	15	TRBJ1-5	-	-	TGTGCCAGCAGCTGGCGGCCCTTTAGCAATCAGCCCCAGCATTTT	CASSWRPFSNQPQHF
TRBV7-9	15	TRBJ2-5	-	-	TGTGCCAGCAGCTTAGGTCGGCAGCGCGGGGAGACCCAGTACTTC	CASSLGRQRGETQYF
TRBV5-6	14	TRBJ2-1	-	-	TGTGCCAGCAGCTTGGTCCAGGGAACGGGTGAGCAGTTCTTC	CASSLVQGTGEQFF
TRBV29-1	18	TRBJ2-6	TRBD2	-	TGCAGCGCCGAGGGGACTAGGACAGCAAGCTCTGGGGCCAACGTCCTGACTTTC	CSAEGTRTASSGANVLTF
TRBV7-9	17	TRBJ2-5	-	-	TGTGCCAGCAGCCCACCTTGGGGGGAAGGGGAGCCCGAGACCCAGTACTTC	CASSPPWGEGEPETQYF
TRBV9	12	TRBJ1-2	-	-	TGTGCCAGCAGCGGTCACAGGGATGGCTACACCTTC	CASSGHRDGYTF
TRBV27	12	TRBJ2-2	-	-	TGTGCCAGCAGTCCCCCCTACGGGGAGCTGTTTTTT	CASSPPYGELFF
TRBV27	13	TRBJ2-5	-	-	TGTGCCAGCAGTCCCAGGGCCATTCCGACCCAGTACTTC	CASSPRAIPTQYF
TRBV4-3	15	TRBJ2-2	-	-	TGCGCCAGCAGCCCTAGCGACTCGAACACCGGGGAGCTGTTTTTT	CASSPSDSNTGELFF
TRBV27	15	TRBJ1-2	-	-	TGTGCCAGCAGTTTATCGCGGGGCCCTCTGGATGGCTACACCTTC	CASSLSRGPLDGYTF
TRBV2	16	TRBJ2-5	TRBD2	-	TGTGCCAGCGGATCACTAGCGGGAGGGAAGAAAGAGACCCAGTACTTC	CASGSLAGGKKETQYF
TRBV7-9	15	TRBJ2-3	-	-	TGTGCCAGCTTTCGATCCCGGAATGGCACAGATACGCAGTATTTT	CASFRSRNGTDTQYF
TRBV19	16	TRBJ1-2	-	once	TGTGCCAGTAGTCCGAGGACGGTCCGAGCTAACTATGGCTACACCTTC	CASSPRTVRANYGYTF
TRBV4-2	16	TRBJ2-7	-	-	TGTGCCAGCAGCCAAGAGTGGCAGGCCGGTCTTATCGAGCAGTACTTC	CASSQEWQAGLIEQYF
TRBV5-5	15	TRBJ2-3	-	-	TGTGCCAGCGCCAATTGGCCCACTGGAGCAGATACGCAGTATTTT	CASANWPTGADTQYF
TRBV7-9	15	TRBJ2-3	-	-	TGTGCCAGCAGCTCGGACAGGAGGGCCACAGATACGCAGTATTTT	CASSSDRRATDTQYF
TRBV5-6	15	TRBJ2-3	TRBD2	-	TGTGCCAGCAGCTTGGGGCTAGCGGGGACAGATACGCAGTATTTT	CASSLGLAGTDTQYF
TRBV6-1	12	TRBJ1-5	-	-	TGTGCCAGCAGTGATACAGGGTCCCCCCAGCATTTT	CASSDTGSPQHF
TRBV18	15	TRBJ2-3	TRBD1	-	TGTGCCAGCTCACCTGACAGGGGTCAAGCAGATACGCAGTATTTT	CASSPDRGQADTQYF
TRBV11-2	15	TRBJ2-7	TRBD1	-	TGTGCCAGCAGCAACCGGGACAGGGGTATCCACGAGCAGTACTTC	CASSNRDRGIHEQYF
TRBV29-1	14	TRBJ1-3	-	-	TGCAGCGGCAGGATTGCAGGGGCTGGAAACACCATATATTTT	CSGRIAGAGNTIYF
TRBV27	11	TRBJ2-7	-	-	TGTGCCAGCTCATCCGGGGTTGAGCAGTACTTC	CASSSGVEQYF